The present T cell receptor (beta chain) was sequenced within a study of blood T cells in healthy people across ages. Roughly 9.5 milliliters of peripheral blood were drawn from each donor into EDTA-treated tubes. CDR1 DFQATT and CDR2 SNEGSKA come from the germline V gene (reference sequence). The CDR3 is 13 amino acids. V lost 0 bases, J lost 6 bases, and 9 bases lay in between. Study-wide findings and caveats: Observed TCR beta diversity per million T cells went down as age went up. This fall followed a roughly linear course with age.

This clonotype has just a few counts. Its antigen is unknown. Primed by a sample-barcoded 5' primer and a J-beta primer mix, a second PCR proceeded for 7 to 11 cycles. TCRdb passed the 5' RACE reads through MiXCR, listing each CDR3 protein once. The table lists around 700,000 distinct CDR3 sequences, more than 20% of them singletons. The same sample was also used in a study of T cells of mothers and their children.

The sample was blood. The receptor was derived from a boy aged 10-17 years in good health. V is TRBV20-1 and J is TRBJ2-1; TRBD2 might be the D (6 bases). CDR3 sequence (DNA): TGCAGTGCTAGAGACGGGCGGGGCAATGAGCAGTTCTTC. It encodes CSARDGRGNEQFF.